This T cell receptor beta chain comes out of a study of T cell responses to AZD1222 COVID-19 vaccine. Study-level findings and limits: Unmutated variant regions reportedly attract nearly half of all spike-specific TCRs. All repertoire sampling was performed exclusively after the peak T cell response.

Looked up from germline, CDR1 is MNHEY and CDR2 is SVGAGI. The V gene end was trimmed by 5 bases and the J gene end by 9 bases; junction bases not matched to a gene: 6. This CDR3 contains 13 residues. TCRdb's table, derived via immunoSEQ multiplex PCR, lists solely in-frame clones and lacks some. In the table there are about 140,000 clones, about 90% of which are singletons. Regarding this clone: Its specificity is not known.

The receptor's source is an adult who received the MenACWY meningococcal vaccine as a control. Source: peripheral blood, taken 28 days after the second dose of the MenACWY control vaccine. V is TRBV6-5 and J is TRBJ1-5, with TRBD1 matching 8 bases. CDR3 DNA: TGTGCCAGCAGTACGACAGGGGACTCGCCCCAGCATTTT. Its protein is CASSTTGDSPQHF.